This TCR beta chain was sequenced during a study of T-cell memory formation after mild COVID-19 (dated by TCRdb to the early 2020s). About the full investigation: TCR sequence clusters from the two donors were found to be largely donor specific. The cohort comprised two young, previously healthy adult volunteers, one female and one male. In two donors, T-cell clones that expanded and contracted after mild COVID-19 were tracked by sequencing TCRalpha and TCRbeta repertoires over time. Findings and caveats that apply to the study as a whole: Clones contracting from day 15 to 85 had balanced CD4/CD8 phenotypes, while a second wave expanding from day 15 to 37 was biased towards CD4+. Some responding clones were detected in pre-infection memory, which suggested that pre-existing cross-reactive memory T cells had joined the SARS-CoV-2 response. SARS-CoV-2 specificity of the second-wave clones peaking on day 37 was not confirmed. The study included only a couple of mild cases, and larger cohorts that include severe cases with pre-infection samples were judged to be necessary. Contracting CD4+ clones were found mainly in CM and EM memory subsets, while CD8+ clones were enriched in EMRA.

Sequencing used an Illumina NovaSeq 6000. cDNA libraries for TCRalpha and TCRbeta were prepared by 5'RACE using constant-segment primers, with sample barcodes and unique molecular identifiers added. RNA was extracted from every sample with Trizol reagent. Amplification of the libraries took two PCR steps, and the second step added a second sample barcode plus Illumina TruSeq adapters. Libraries were sequenced on an Illumina NovaSeq with 2 x 150 bp paired-end reads. As for the authors' bioinformatics: Reads were demultiplexed and collapsed into UMI-guided consensus sequences with migec v1.2.7. Using mixcr v2.1.11, UMI consensuses were aligned to TRA and TRB V and J templates and then assembled into clonotypes. Expanded or contracted clonotypes were those called significant by both edgeR and NoisET, with noise models trained on biological replicates. For edgeR calls, the thresholds were a false discovery rate-adjusted p below 0.01 and a log2 fold-change of 1. As an exploratory analysis of dynamics, max-normalized trajectories of the 1000 most abundant clonotypes were examined by PCA with hierarchical clustering. Each responding clone was given a CD4 or CD8 phenotype based on the CD4+ and CD8+ repertoires, which had been sequenced separately. In-frame beta chains were kept once TCRdb had trimmed the public reads at Q25 with fastp and called clones with MiXCR. A single entry per CDR3 protein holds the most common genes and DNA from its merged rows. The V and J calls here are based on TCRdb, not the publication. Recorded for this sample are around 300,000 distinct CDR3 sequences; approximately 14% of them occurred a single time. The leading ten clones occupy around a fifth of the sample.

Ficoll-Paque density gradient centrifugation was the method used to isolate PBMCs. This clonotype showed up many times. What antigen it recognizes has not been identified. No much larger clone is present one base from it, and per-base qualities are unavailable. The germline V gene encodes CDR1 LGHNA and CDR2 YSLEER. Trimming takes 3 bases from V and 2 bases from J, and the germline ends sit 14 bases apart. The CDR3, from cysteine to phenylalanine, totals 15 residues. Of all the DNA, just the CDR3 is kept, 45 bases in frame from base 1. Specimen: PBMCs or a T cell subset sorted from them (not recorded which). The chain is encoded by TRBV4-3 joined to TRBJ2-7, and possibly TRBD1, on 5 matching bases. This clonotype was obtained from a man aged 18-30 years who had mild COVID-19 (a few samples of this study predate the infection). The sample titles of this study are shuffled in the database, so cell type and time point are left out; the donor was told from shared clones. Here the CDR3 is given as CASSHLAQGPYEQYF. The DNA sequence is as follows: TGCGCCAGCAGCCACCTCGCCCAGGGTCCCTACGAGCAGTACTTC.